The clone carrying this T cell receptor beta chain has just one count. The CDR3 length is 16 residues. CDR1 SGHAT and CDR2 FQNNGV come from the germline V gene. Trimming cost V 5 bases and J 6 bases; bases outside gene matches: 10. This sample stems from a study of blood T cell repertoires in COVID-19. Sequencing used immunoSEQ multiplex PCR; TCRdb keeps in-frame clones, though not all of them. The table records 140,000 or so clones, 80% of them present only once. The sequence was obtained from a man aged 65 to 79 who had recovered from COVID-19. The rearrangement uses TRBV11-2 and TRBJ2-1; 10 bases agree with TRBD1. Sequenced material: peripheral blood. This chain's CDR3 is CASSRTWGQGFNEQFF. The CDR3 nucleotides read TGTGCCAGCAGCCGCACTTGGGGACAGGGGTTCAATGAGCAGTTCTTC.